A single sample is the source of the 3 T cell receptor beta chains below, sequenced in a study of blood T cells in healthy people across ages. A second PCR, run for roughly 7 to 12 cycles, used a sample-barcoded 5' primer plus a J-beta primer mix. MiXCR, applied by TCRdb to the 5' RACE reads, yields one record per CDR3 protein. The top ten hold 23% of the sample, which has 1.5 million to 2 million distinct CDR3 sequences, around 40% seen once. Sequencing was done on a sample of blood. Receptor source: a human donor in good health.

Comment on this clonotype: At one of its ends the junction is not consistent with the germline gene, which may arise from a read error. The chain combines TRBV7-9 with TRBJ2-3; 8 bases align to TRBD2. Germline lookup yields CDR1 SEHNR and CDR2 FQNEAQ (reference sequence). This CDR3 has 15 residues. CDR3 bases: TGTGCCCGCAGCCTGACAGCGGGGGGCACAGATACGCAGTATTTT. Amino acids: CARSLTAGGTDTQYF.

The rearrangement links TRBV7-2 to TRBJ2-5, with 7 bases that match TRBD1. The DNA end lines up better with TRBJ2-7; the J call may be wrong. Germline lookup yields CDR1 SGHTA and CDR2 FQGNSA. CDR3 size: 16 residues. This CDR3 reads CASSLNSNRGPYEQYF. The DNA of the CDR3 is TGTGCCAGCAGCTTAAATTCAAACAGGGGCCCCTACGAGCAGTACTTC.

This clonotype was found once. This chain uses TRBV12-3 or TRBV12-4 with TRBJ2-5; D is ambiguous. The CDR3 has 16 amino acids. V lost 6 bases and J lost 0, with 17 bases in between. This chain's CDR3 is CASSPSMTLYQETQYF. DNA of the CDR3: TGTGCCAGCAGCCCCTCGATGACCCTTTACCAAGAGACCCAGTACTTC.